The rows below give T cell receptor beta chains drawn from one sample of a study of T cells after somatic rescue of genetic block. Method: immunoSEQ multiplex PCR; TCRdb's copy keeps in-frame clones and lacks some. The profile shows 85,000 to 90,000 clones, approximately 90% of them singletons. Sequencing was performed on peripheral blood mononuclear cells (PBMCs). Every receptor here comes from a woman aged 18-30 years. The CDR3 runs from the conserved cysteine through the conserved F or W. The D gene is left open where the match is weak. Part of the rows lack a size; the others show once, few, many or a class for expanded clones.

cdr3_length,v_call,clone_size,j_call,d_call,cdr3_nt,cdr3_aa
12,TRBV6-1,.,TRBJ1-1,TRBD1,TGTGCCAGTGACAGGGGGAACACTGAAGCTTTCTTT,CASDRGNTEAFF
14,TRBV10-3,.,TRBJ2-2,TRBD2,TGTGCCATCAGAGGGGAGGGCCGGGACGGGGAGCTGTTTTTT,CAIRGEGRDGELFF
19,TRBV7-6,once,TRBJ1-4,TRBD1,TGTGCCAGCAGCCTAAGGCGAGTGGACAGGATCGCAACTAATGAAAAACTGTTTTTT,CASSLRRVDRIATNEKLFF
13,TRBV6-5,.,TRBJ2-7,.,TGTGCCAGCCGACCTCCGGGGACCTACGAGCAGTACTTC,CASRPPGTYEQYF
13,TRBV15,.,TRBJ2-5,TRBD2,TGTGCCACCAGCACCCCGGGGGGGGAGACCCAGTACTTC,CATSTPGGETQYF
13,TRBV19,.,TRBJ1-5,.,TGTGCCAGTAGTAGTCAGGGAGCTCAGCCCCAGCATTTT,CASSSQGAQPQHF
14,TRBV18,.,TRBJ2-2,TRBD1,TGTGCCAGCTCGAGGACAGGGGACACCGGGGAGCTGTTTTTT,CASSRTGDTGELFF
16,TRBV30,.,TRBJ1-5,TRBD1,TGTGCCTGGAGTGTACAGGACAGGGGGCGGAATCAGCCCCAGCATTTT,CAWSVQDRGRNQPQHF
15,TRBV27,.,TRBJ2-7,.,TGTGCCAGCAACATAGCCTCGGGGGCCACCTACGAGCAGTACTTC,CASNIASGATYEQYF
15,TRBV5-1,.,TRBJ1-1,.,TGCGCCAGCAGCTTGTACGCGGACATGGTCACTGAAGCTTTCTTT,CASSLYADMVTEAFF
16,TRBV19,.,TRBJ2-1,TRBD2,TGTGCCAGTAGTAGACTAGCGGGCGGAGGCTACAATGAGCAGTTCTTC,CASSRLAGGGYNEQFF
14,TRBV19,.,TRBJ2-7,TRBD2,TGTGCCAGTAGTAGACTAGCACCCTCCTACGAGCAGTACTTC,CASSRLAPSYEQYF
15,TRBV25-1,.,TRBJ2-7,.,TGTGCCAGCAGTGAAAGGCAGGGGGGTGACTACGAGCAGTACTTC,CASSERQGGDYEQYF
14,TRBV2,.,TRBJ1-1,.,TGTGCCAGCAGTTTACAGGGAAGAGGAGGTGAAGCTTTCTTT,CASSLQGRGGEAFF
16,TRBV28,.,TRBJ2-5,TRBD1,TGTGCCAGCAGCGGTGCGGGGACAGGGCAACGAGAGACCCAGTACTTC,CASSGAGTGQRETQYF
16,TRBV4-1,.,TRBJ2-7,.,TGCGCCAGCAGCCAACCATTCGGAGGGGGGGCCTACGAGCAGTACTTC,CASSQPFGGGAYEQYF
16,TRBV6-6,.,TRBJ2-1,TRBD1,TGTGCCAGCAGTTACCCGACAGGGATGTCCTACAATGAGCAGTTCTTC,CASSYPTGMSYNEQFF
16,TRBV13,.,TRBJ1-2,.,TGTGCCAGCAGCTATCCTGGGGACGGATCTAACTATGGCTACACCTTC,CASSYPGDGSNYGYTF
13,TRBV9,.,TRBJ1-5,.,TGTGCCAGCAGCGCGTGGGGGAATCAGCCCCAGCATTTT,CASSAWGNQPQHF
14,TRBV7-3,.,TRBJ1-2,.,TGTGCCAGCAGCTTAGGGGACGGCCTCTATGGCTACACCTTC,CASSLGDGLYGYTF
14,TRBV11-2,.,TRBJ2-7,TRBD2,TGTGCCAGCAGCTTAGAAGCGGGATCCTACGAGCAGTACTTC,CASSLEAGSYEQYF
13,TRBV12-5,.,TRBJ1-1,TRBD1,TGTGCTAGTGGTTTTGACAGGGGCACTGAAGCTTTCTTT,CASGFDRGTEAFF
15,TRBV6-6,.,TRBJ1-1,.,TGTGCCAGCAGTTACTCCGAACAGATGAACACTGAAGCTTTCTTT,CASSYSEQMNTEAFF
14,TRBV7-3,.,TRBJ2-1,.,TGTGCCAGCGCCCCAGGGAGCGAGTACAGTGAGCAGTTCTTC,CASAPGSEYSEQFF
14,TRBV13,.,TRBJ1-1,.,TGTGCCAGCAGCTCCCCTCCCCGGCATATAGAAGCTTTCTTT,CASSSPPRHIEAFF
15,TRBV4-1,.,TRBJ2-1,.,TGCGCCAGCAGCCAAGAGCTAGGCAGACACAATGAGCAGTTCTTC,CASSQELGRHNEQFF
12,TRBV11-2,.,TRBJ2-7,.,TGTGCCAGCAGCTCGGGACCCTCAAGGCAGTACTTC,CASSSGPSRQYF
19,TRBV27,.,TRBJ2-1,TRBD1,TGTGCCAGCAGTATCAAAGGGACAGGGGCCCTTATCACTTACAATGAGCAGTTCTTC,CASSIKGTGALITYNEQFF
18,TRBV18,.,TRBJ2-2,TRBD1,TGTGCCAGCTCACCACTGGACAGGGGGCCCCGACTCGCCGGGGAGCTGTTTTTT,CASSPLDRGPRLAGELFF
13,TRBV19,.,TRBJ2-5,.,TGTGCCAGTAGTATCGGAGGAGGGGAGACCCAGTACTTC,CASSIGGGETQYF
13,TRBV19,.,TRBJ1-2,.,TGTGCCAGTAGTAATCAGGGAGGAGGCGGCTACACCTTC,CASSNQGGGGYTF
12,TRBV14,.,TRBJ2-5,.,TGTGCCAGCAGCCAAGATCTCGGGACCCAGTACTTC,CASSQDLGTQYF
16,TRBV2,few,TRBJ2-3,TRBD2,TGTGCCAGTGGGACTAGCGGGAGGACGAGCACAGATACGCAGTATTTT,CASGTSGRTSTDTQYF
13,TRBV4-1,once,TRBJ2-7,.,TGCGCCAGCAGTACATACCCAGGGGTCGAGCAGTACTTC,CASSTYPGVEQYF
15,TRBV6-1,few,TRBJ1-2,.,TGTGCCAGCAGTGAAGCTAATACAAATTACTATGGCTACACCTTC,CASSEANTNYYGYTF
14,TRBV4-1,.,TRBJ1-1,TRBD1,TGCGCCAGCAGCTCACGGACAGGGGGCACTGAAGCTTTCTTT,CASSSRTGGTEAFF
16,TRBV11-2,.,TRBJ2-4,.,TGTGCCAGCAGCTTAGGGGAAAAACTAGCCAAAAACATTCAGTACTTC,CASSLGEKLAKNIQYF
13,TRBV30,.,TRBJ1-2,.,TGTGCCTGGGATCCCCTCGGGGGCTATGGCTACACCTTC,CAWDPLGGYGYTF
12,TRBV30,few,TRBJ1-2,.,TGTGCCCGACAGGATTTTAACTATGGCTACACCTTC,CARQDFNYGYTF
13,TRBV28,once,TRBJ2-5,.,TGTGCCAGCAGTCTCCCAGGATGGGAGACCCAGTACTTC,CASSLPGWETQYF